This T cell receptor (beta chain) was recovered during a study of response to subunit inactivated influenza vaccine. Notes on the study in general: Every seasonal influenza vaccination brings in few new T cells, the authors suggested.

V gave up 0 bases and J gave up 4 bases; unmatched junction bases: 8. Germline CDR1 reads LGHNA; CDR2 reads YSLEER. The CDR3 is 17 amino acids. This clonotype was observed a handful of times. Antigen unknown. Each CDR3 protein is one row after TCRdb ran MiXCR on the RT-PCR reads. Of fewer than 600,000 distinct CDR3 sequences listed, about 7.2% are singletons. The chain combines TRBV4-3 with TRBJ2-1, with TRBD2 matching 8 bases. The origin of this receptor is a man between 50 and 70 years old who received an inactivated influenza vaccine. The specimen was PBMCs from blood, collected roughly 24 months after vaccination. In DNA form, the CDR3 reads TGCGCCAGCAGCCAAGATCGAGCGGGAGTAAAATACAATGAGCAGTTCTTC. Amino acid sequence: CASSQDRAGVKYNEQFF.